Each of the 30 T cell receptor beta chains below was sequenced from the same sample in a study of molecular identifiers for immune sequencing clone quantification. TCRdb re-called the PCR reads through MiXCR, storing one row per CDR3 protein. The table has 550,000 to 750,000 distinct CDR3 sequences, just under 20% seen once; the top ten hold roughly 0.9%. Input material: naive CD8+ T cells from blood, with Jurkat cell RNA spiked in. Subset here: FACS-sorted CD8+CD4-CCR7+CD45RA+ naive T cells. The receptor source for this set is a human donor in good health. Some libraries in this study had Jurkat cell RNA spiked in.

In regard to this clonotype: This may come from a read error, since a much larger clone is one base off. This chain uses TRBV28 with TRBJ2-3; D might be TRBD2 (6 bases). V was pared by 5 bases and J by 4 bases, with 16 bases between. This CDR3 region has 15 residues. In germline, CDR1 is MDHEN, CDR2 SYDVKM. The CDR3 loop is CASSGYSGNADTQYF. The CDR3, as DNA: TGTGCCAGCAGTGGATATAGCGGAAACGCAGATACGCAGTATTTT.

This clonotype was observed at least ten times. The V and J genes are TRBV7-9 and TRBJ2-3; the match to TRBD2 covers 7 bases. The V and J ends lost 6 bases and 5 bases, in that order; junction bases with no gene match: 11. Germline loops: CDR1 SEHNR, CDR2 FQNEAQ (reference sequence). CDR3 length: 15 amino acids. The CDR3 is CASSAASGARDTQYF. CDR3 DNA: TGTGCCAGCAGTGCGGCTAGCGGAGCCAGAGATACGCAGTATTTT.

There are many counts of this clonotype. J is TRBJ1-1 and V is TRBV9; no clear D gene. This CDR3 has 13 amino acids. Trimming left V 6 bases short and J 4 bases short, with 13 bases between. CDR1 SGDLS and CDR2 YYNGEE come from the germline V gene. The CDR3 nucleotides read TGTGCCAGCACCCGGGGAGTGGGCACTGAAGCTTTCTTT. This encodes CASTRGVGTEAFF.

In regard to this clonotype: This sequence may be a read error, since a much larger clone differs from it by one base. The chain has TRBV29-1 and TRBJ1-2; D ambiguous. The CDR3 is 13 residues long. Germline V gives CDR1 SQVTM, CDR2 ANQGSEA. The chain's CDR3 is CSVERSEDYGCTF. Here the CDR3 DNA reads TGCAGCGTTGAGAGGTCAGAGGACTATGGCTGCACCTTC.

The CDR3 sequence is CAWDASGSGGSKETQYF. The CDR3 DNA reads as TGTGCCTGGGATGCCTCAGGTAGCGGGGGGTCGAAAGAGACCCAGTACTTC. The chain uses TRBV30 and TRBJ2-5, with 10 bases lining up with TRBD2. The V segment lost 5 bases and the J segment 3 bases; nucleotides outside the gene matches: 15. The V gene's germline CDR1 is GTSNPN and CDR2 SVGIG (reference sequence). The CDR3 loop spans 17 amino acids.

This rearrangement joins TRBV6-9 to TRBJ1-6; maybe TRBD1 (5 bases). The length of the CDR3 is 21 residues. Germline lookup yields CDR1 MNHGY and CDR2 SVAAGI. V was clipped by 7 bases and J by 9 bases, with 37 bases between them. The CDR3 DNA reads as TGTGCCAGCATCCAACCACAAGGAGATCAGGTGACGGGGGGGTCTATTTCACCCCTCCACTTT. This gives the protein CASIQPQGDQVTGGSISPLHF.

This clonotype was observed at least ten times. This sequence joins TRBV7-9 and TRBJ2-1; the D gene is possibly TRBD1 (6 bases). The V end lost 3 bases, the J end lost 2 bases, and 14 bases lay between the germline ends. This CDR3 has 16 residues. Germline CDR1 is SEHNR and CDR2 is FQNEAQ (reference sequence). This CDR3 is CASSFALGGPYNEQFF. The CDR3 region has the DNA TGTGCCAGCAGCTTCGCCCTAGGGGGACCCTACAATGAGCAGTTCTTC.

Note on this clonotype: A read error may be the cause here, since a much bigger clone is one base away. V is TRBV4-1 and J is TRBJ1-1; no reliable D call. Germline assignment: CDR1 MGHRA and CDR2 YSYEKL. The CDR3 covers 14 residues. CDR3 protein: CASGQVGLNTEAFF. Here the CDR3 DNA reads TGCGCCAGCGGCCAAGTAGGGTTGAACACTGAAGCTTTCTTT.

This clonotype was recorded at least ten times. The rearrangement joins TRBV24-1 to TRBJ1-5; D gene ambiguous. Germline lookup yields CDR1 KGHDR and CDR2 SFDVKD. This CDR3 contains 14 residues. Trimming pared 7 bases from V and 5 bases from J, leaving 14 bases between. The CDR3 sequence is CATSPPETDQPQHF. The CDR3 DNA reads TGTGCCACCAGCCCCCCCGAGACGGATCAGCCCCAGCATTTT.

This clonotype has ten or more counts. This chain joins TRBV4-3 and TRBJ1-3, with D tentatively TRBD1 (5 bases). This CDR3 is 17 amino acids long. V lost 0 bases to trimming and J lost 2 bases, with 14 bases between them. Germline-derived CDR1 and CDR2 are LGHNA and YSLEER. CDR3 in amino acids: CASSQDLSGGTGNTIYF. The DNA of the CDR3 is TGCGCCAGCAGCCAAGATTTGTCGGGGGGAACTGGAAACACCATATATTTT.

About this clonotype: A clone one base away is much larger, so this may be a read error. Because the CDR3 is missing its conserved closing phenylalanine or tryptophan, this is likely a read error. The chain couples TRBV11-2 to TRBJ2-1; 9 bases map to TRBD2. The germline V gene has CDR1 SGHAT and CDR2 FQNNGV. The CDR3 spans 15 residues. V lost 2 bases and J lost 5; bases outside the gene matches: 4. This CDR3 reads CASSLTASGDNEQFL. The DNA of the CDR3 is TGTGCCAGCAGCTTAACCGCTAGCGGGGACAATGAGCAGTTCCTC.

This clonotype was seen many times. The chain links TRBV2 to TRBJ2-7; D not resolved. Germline loops: CDR1 SNHLY, CDR2 FYNNEI. V was shortened by 4 bases and J by 3 bases, with 10 bases between the two germline ends. The CDR3 spans 13 residues. CDR3 DNA: TGTGCCAGCAGTGGTGCCATGGGCTACGAGCAGTACTTC. This translates into CASSGAMGYEQYF.

This clonotype was seen a handful of times. The V and J genes are TRBV9 and TRBJ1-2; weak D call: TRBD1 (6 bases). The V and J ends lost 4 bases and 11 bases respectively, with 27 bases between them. This CDR3 contains 16 residues. Per the germline V gene, CDR1 is SGDLS and CDR2 is YYNGEE. Written as DNA, the CDR3 is TGTGCCAGCAGCAACACGGGGGGGATGGACAGCCTCCTATACACCTTC. Protein sequence: CASSNTGGMDSLLYTF.

This clonotype was seen many times. The genes are TRBV24-1 and TRBJ2-1; 7 nucleotides agree with TRBD1. Trimming removed 4 bases from V and 12 bases from J; junction bases left unmatched: 11. The V gene's germline CDR1 is KGHDR and CDR2 SFDVKD. This CDR3 is 14 amino acids long. The CDR3 loop reads CATSEWGQIAGQFF. The CDR3 DNA reads TGTGCCACCAGTGAATGGGGACAGATTGCGGGGCAGTTCTTC.

Ten or more counts support this clonotype. The chain links TRBV5-6 to TRBJ2-7, with 9 bases aligning to TRBD2. CDR3 length: 13 residues. V trimming: 4 bases; J trimming: 4 bases; junction bases outside the gene matches: 3. Germline assignment: CDR1 SGHDT and CDR2 YYEEEE. Here the CDR3 DNA reads TGTGCCAGCAGCCCGACTAGCGGATACGAGCAGTACTTC. The encoded protein is CASSPTSGYEQYF.

This clonotype has at least ten counts. This chain links TRBV6-6 with TRBJ2-2, with D tentatively TRBD2 (6 bases). This CDR3 is built from 15 residues. From germline, CDR1 is MNHNY and CDR2 SVGAGI (reference sequence). Deletions cut 0 bases from V and 3 bases from J, with 8 bases between. The CDR3 loop is CASSYSGGYTGELFF. CDR3 sequence (DNA): TGTGCCAGCAGTTACTCAGGAGGGTACACCGGGGAGCTGTTTTTT.

V is TRBV6-6 and J is TRBJ1-1, with 9 bases lining up with TRBD1. This CDR3 comprises 18 residues. The germline V gene encodes CDR1 MNHNY and CDR2 SVGAGI (reference sequence). V trimming: 7 bases; J trimming: 1 base; junction bases outside the gene matches: 16. CDR3 coding DNA: TGTGCCAGCACCCGGACAGGGGTTGGTAATTGGGGGAACACTGAAGCTTTCTTT. Protein sequence: CASTRTGVGNWGNTEAFF.

This clonotype showed up many times. V usage is TRBV28 and J usage is TRBJ1-1; D might be TRBD1 (6 bases). Germline assignment: CDR1 MDHEN and CDR2 SYDVKM. V lost 2 bases, J lost 0 bases, and 10 bases lay in between. The CDR3 has 15 amino acids. CDR3 protein: CASSLNRDLNTEAFF. In DNA, the CDR3 is TGTGCCAGCAGTTTAAACAGGGACCTGAACACTGAAGCTTTCTTT.

This clonotype has more than one count but fewer than ten. The V and J genes are TRBV28 and TRBJ2-7; no firm D call. The CDR3 is 18 residues long. Germline V lookup: CDR1 MDHEN, CDR2 SYDVKM. The V and J ends lost 4 bases and 3 bases respectively, with 25 bases between them. The CDR3 DNA reads TGTGCCAGCAGTTCTACTGTTCCCCGGTTCGGTAGAAGCTACGAGCAGTACTTC. It translates to CASSSTVPRFGRSYEQYF.

This clonotype has ten or more counts. J is TRBJ2-7 and V is TRBV4-3, with D maybe TRBD2 (6 bases). V was trimmed by 4 bases and J by 3 bases, leaving 13 bases between them. Germline CDR1 and CDR2: LGHNA and YSLEER. The CDR3 loop spans 14 amino acids. CDR3 bases: TGCGCCAGCAGCCCGTTCAACGGGGGCTACGAGCAGTACTTC. Protein sequence: CASSPFNGGYEQYF.

The rearrangement links TRBV28 to TRBJ2-7, with TRBD1 as a possible D gene (6 bases). The germline CDR1 and CDR2 sequences are MDHEN and SYDVKM. V lost 2 bases to trimming and J lost 6 bases, with 14 bases between them. The CDR3 totals 14 residues. The CDR3 loop is CASSLGGRSGEQYF. The CDR3 DNA reads as TGTGCCAGCAGTTTAGGGGGCCGCTCGGGCGAGCAGTACTTC. Drawing the rest from reference TRBV28 and TRBJ2-7, the complete variable domain is DVKVTQSSRYLVKRTGEKVFLECVQDMDHENMFWYRQDPGLGLRLIYFSYDVKMKEKGDIPEGYSVSREKKERFSLILESASTNQTSMYLCASSLGGRSGEQYFGPGTRLTVT.

This clonotype was observed at least ten times. The chain is built from TRBV11-2 and TRBJ2-5; 12 bases match TRBD2. This CDR3 is built from 16 residues. Germline values: CDR1 SGHAT, CDR2 FQNNGV. Trimming removed 7 bases from V and 4 bases from J; junction bases left unmatched: 10. DNA of the CDR3: TGTGCCAGCACCGCAGGGGCGGGACTAGCGGGAGAGACCCAGTACTTC. It yields the protein CASTAGAGLAGETQYF.

This clonotype has more than one count but fewer than ten. This chain links TRBV28 with TRBJ2-1, with 8 nucleotides matching TRBD2. Germline V gene lookup returns CDR1 MDHEN and CDR2 SYDVKM. The CDR3 consists of 16 residues. Trimming at V came to 5 bases and at J to 3 bases, leaving 9 bases not matched to a gene. As DNA, the CDR3 is TGTGCCAGCAGTCTCAATTTAGCGGGAATCTACAATGAGCAGTTCTTC. This codes for CASSLNLAGIYNEQFF.

This clonotype was seen ten or more times. The chain combines TRBV4-3 with TRBJ1-1, with 11 bases lining up with TRBD1. Germline CDR1 LGHNA, CDR2 YSLEER. The CDR3 has 14 amino acids. V gave up 4 bases and J gave up 5 bases; unmatched junction bases: 3. CDR3 region: CASSPDRGPTEAFF. The CDR3 region has the DNA TGCGCCAGCAGCCCGGACAGGGGGCCAACTGAAGCTTTCTTT.

In the case of this clonotype: A much larger clone differs from this one at a single base, so this may be a read error. V is TRBV5-3 and J is TRBJ2-1, with 9 bases aligning to TRBD2. TRBV5-3 is an open reading frame, and its role is uncertain. The CDR3 is 17 amino acids. This CDR3 is CASSPGLAKSSYNGQFF. CDR3 DNA sequence: TGTGCCAGCAGTCCCGGACTAGCGAAGAGCTCCTACAATGGGCAGTTCTTC.

The table lists this clonotype with many counts. The chain is built from TRBV25-1 and TRBJ1-1, with 8 bases aligning to TRBD1. The CDR3 is 15 residues long. CDR1 is MGHDK, CDR2 SYGVNS, per germline. V lost 0 bases, J lost 4 bases, and 4 bases stayed unmatched. The CDR3 nucleotides are TGTGCCAGCAGTGAATACAGGGGGCTGACCACTGAAGCTTTCTTT. Translation gives CASSEYRGLTTEAFF.

The rearrangement links TRBV4-1 to TRBJ2-7; D gene unclear. Looked up from germline, CDR1 is MGHRA and CDR2 is YSYEKL. The CDR3 is 15 amino acids. With 4 bases removed from V and 3 bases from J, the gap between germline ends came to 16 bases. CDR3 region: CASSPEDGRHYEQYF. In DNA, the CDR3 is TGCGCCAGCAGCCCAGAAGATGGTCGTCACTACGAGCAGTACTTC.

This clonotype has a count of ten or more. V gene TRBV5-1 combines with J gene TRBJ1-1, with TRBD1 matching 7 bases. The CDR3 is 15 residues long. Looked up from germline, CDR1 is SGHRS and CDR2 is YFSETQ. The J segment lost 1 base and the V segment lost 3 bases, leaving 6 bases of the junction unmatched. CDR3 sequence reads: CASSYTGATNTEAFF. The CDR3 coding sequence is TGCGCCAGCAGCTATACAGGGGCGACGAACACTGAAGCTTTCTTT. Combining the CDR3 with reference TRBV5-1 and TRBJ1-1 gives the whole variable domain KAGVTQTPRYLIKTRGQQVTLSCSPISGHRSVSWYQQTPGQGLQFLFEYFSETQRNKGNFPGRFSGRQFSNSRSEMNVSTLELGDSALYLCASSYTGATNTEAFFGQGTRLTVV.

The rearrangement joins TRBV30 to TRBJ2-7, with a possible D match to TRBD2 (7 bases). V was shortened by 8 bases and J by 7 bases, with 24 bases between the two germline ends. From germline, CDR1 is GTSNPN and CDR2 SVGIG (reference sequence). The CDR3 is made up of 14 amino acids. CDR3 sequence: CAVALTSKGGEQYF. The CDR3 DNA is TGTGCCGTTGCCCTGACATCGAAGGGGGGGGAGCAGTACTTC.

This clonotype showed up many times. This rearrangement joins TRBV14 to TRBJ1-2; D remains ambiguous. The CDR3 extends over 16 amino acids. V was trimmed by 3 bases and J by 6 bases, leaving 20 bases between them. Germline loops: CDR1 SGHDN, CDR2 FVKESK. The CDR3 DNA reads TGTGCCAGCAGCCACGAAAAAAGAAGCATTGTGGATGGCTACACCTTC. Translation gives CASSHEKRSIVDGYTF.